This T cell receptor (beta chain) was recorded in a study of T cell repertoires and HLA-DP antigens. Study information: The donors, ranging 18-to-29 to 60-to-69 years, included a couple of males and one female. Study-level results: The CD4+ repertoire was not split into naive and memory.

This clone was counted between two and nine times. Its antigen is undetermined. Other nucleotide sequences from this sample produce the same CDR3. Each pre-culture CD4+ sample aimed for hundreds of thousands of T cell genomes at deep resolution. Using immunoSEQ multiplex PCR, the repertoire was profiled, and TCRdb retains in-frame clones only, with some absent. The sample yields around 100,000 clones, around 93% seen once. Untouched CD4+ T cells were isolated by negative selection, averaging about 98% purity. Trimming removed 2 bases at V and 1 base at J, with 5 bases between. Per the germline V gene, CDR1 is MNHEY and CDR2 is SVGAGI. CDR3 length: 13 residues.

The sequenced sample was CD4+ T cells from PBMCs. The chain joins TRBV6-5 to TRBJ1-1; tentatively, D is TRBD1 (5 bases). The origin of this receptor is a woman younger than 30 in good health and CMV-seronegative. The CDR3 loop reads CASSYGQNTEAFF. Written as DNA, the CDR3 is TGTGCCAGCAGTTACGGACAGAACACTGAAGCTTTCTTT.